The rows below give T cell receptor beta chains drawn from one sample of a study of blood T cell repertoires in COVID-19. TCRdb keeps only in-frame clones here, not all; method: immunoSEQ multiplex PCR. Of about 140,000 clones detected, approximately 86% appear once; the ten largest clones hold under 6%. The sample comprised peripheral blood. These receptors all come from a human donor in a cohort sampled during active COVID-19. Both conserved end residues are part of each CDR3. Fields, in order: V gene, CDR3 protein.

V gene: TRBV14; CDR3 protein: CASSQGRGIYEQYF
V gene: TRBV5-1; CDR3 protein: CASSPYGQGGAGELFF
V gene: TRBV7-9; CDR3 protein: CASSTRWGAYEQYF
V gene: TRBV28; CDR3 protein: CASRPQGVTNEKLFF
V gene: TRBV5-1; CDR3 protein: CASSLDGRERGDYEQYF
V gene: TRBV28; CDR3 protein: CASTTGNQPQHF
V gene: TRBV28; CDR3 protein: CASSGKTEAFF
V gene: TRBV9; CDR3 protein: CASSVTTDWQETQYF
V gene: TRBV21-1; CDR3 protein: CASSKRRVQEQYF
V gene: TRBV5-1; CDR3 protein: CASSGGTGITEAFF
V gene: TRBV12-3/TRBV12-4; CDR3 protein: CASFRGSYGYTF
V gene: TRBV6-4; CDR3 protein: CASSDGLAGNNEQFF
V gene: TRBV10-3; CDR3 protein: CAIRGAAPAEQFF
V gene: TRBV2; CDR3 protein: CASSDRFVTGELFF
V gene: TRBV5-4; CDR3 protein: CASSLEPAGNYGYTF
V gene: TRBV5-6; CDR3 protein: CASSWAGVAKNIQYF
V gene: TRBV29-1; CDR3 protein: CSVSGGRGLFEQFF